A selection of T cell receptor beta chains follows, all from one sample in a study of shared clonotypes between healthy human individuals. Clones were read by immunoSEQ multiplex PCR, and TCRdb kept only the in-frame ones, dropping some. The profile shows millions of clones, around 93% of them singletons. What was sequenced was naive CD8+ T cells from PBMCs. All receptors come from a man aged 18 to 30 in good health. Some clones in this sample may be carry-over from other donors' samples. Both conserved end residues are part of each CDR3. The order of the fields is V gene, J gene, D gene, clone size, CDR3 protein, CDR3 DNA. The D gene is left open where the match is weak. Expanded clones are given a class, and other clones once, few, many or no size at all.

v_gene: TRBV28
j_gene: TRBJ2-1
d_gene: NA
abundance: once
CDR3aa: CASDVLPGLSAHEQFF
CDR3nt: TGTGCCAGCGACGTTCTACCGGGACTCAGCGCCCATGAGCAGTTCTTC

v_gene: TRBV2
j_gene: TRBJ2-2
d_gene: NA
abundance: NA
CDR3aa: CASSDERRANTGELFF
CDR3nt: TGTGCCAGCAGTGACGAGCGCAGGGCGAACACCGGGGAGCTGTTTTTT

v_gene: TRBV5-6
j_gene: TRBJ2-1
d_gene: TRBD2
abundance: NA
CDR3aa: CASSQLAGVIHEQFF
CDR3nt: TGTGCCAGCAGCCAATTAGCGGGAGTCATTCATGAGCAGTTCTTC

v_gene: TRBV19
j_gene: TRBJ2-7
d_gene: TRBD2
abundance: NA
CDR3aa: CASSQRGPSEQYF
CDR3nt: TGTGCCAGTAGCCAGCGGGGACCCTCCGAGCAGTACTTC

v_gene: TRBV9
j_gene: TRBJ2-2
d_gene: TRBD2
abundance: NA
CDR3aa: CASSGSGSGRSGELFF
CDR3nt: TGTGCCAGCAGCGGTAGTGGTAGCGGGAGGTCCGGGGAGCTGTTTTTT

v_gene: TRBV7-8
j_gene: TRBJ2-3
d_gene: TRBD2
abundance: NA
CDR3aa: CASSLPGEGDTQYF
CDR3nt: TGTGCCAGCAGCTTGCCCGGGGAGGGGGATACGCAGTATTTT

v_gene: TRBV28
j_gene: TRBJ1-5
d_gene: NA
abundance: NA
CDR3aa: CASVSGIGRSQPQHF
CDR3nt: TGTGCCAGTGTATCAGGGATCGGCCGTAGTCAGCCCCAGCATTTT

v_gene: TRBV28
j_gene: TRBJ2-7
d_gene: TRBD2
abundance: NA
CDR3aa: CASSIAGGSYEQYF
CDR3nt: TGTGCCAGCAGCATAGCGGGAGGGTCCTACGAGCAGTACTTC

v_gene: TRBV4-1
j_gene: TRBJ1-5
d_gene: NA
abundance: NA
CDR3aa: CASSRGGNQPQHF
CDR3nt: TGCGCCAGCAGCCGTGGGGGAAATCAGCCCCAGCATTTT

v_gene: TRBV7-6
j_gene: TRBJ2-6
d_gene: TRBD1
abundance: NA
CDR3aa: CASSFYPDRSSEANVLTF
CDR3nt: TGTGCCAGCAGCTTCTATCCGGACAGGTCGTCTGAGGCCAACGTCCTGACTTTC

v_gene: TRBV27
j_gene: TRBJ2-5
d_gene: TRBD1
abundance: NA
CDR3aa: CASSSGPGTGVGETQYF
CDR3nt: TGTGCCAGCAGTTCCGGTCCCGGGACAGGGGTGGGAGAGACCCAGTACTTC

v_gene: TRBV6-1
j_gene: TRBJ2-5
d_gene: TRBD1
abundance: NA
CDR3aa: CASRDRYQETQYF
CDR3nt: TGTGCCAGCAGGGACAGGTACCAAGAGACCCAGTACTTC

v_gene: TRBV19
j_gene: TRBJ1-5
d_gene: NA
abundance: NA
CDR3aa: CASSIPGYQPQHF
CDR3nt: TGTGCCAGTAGTATCCCAGGGTATCAGCCCCAGCATTTT

v_gene: TRBV30
j_gene: TRBJ1-2
d_gene: TRBD1
abundance: NA
CDR3aa: CAWSVPKTGGPNYGYTF
CDR3nt: TGTGCCTGGAGTGTCCCCAAAACAGGGGGACCTAACTATGGCTACACCTTC

v_gene: TRBV9
j_gene: TRBJ2-3
d_gene: TRBD1
abundance: NA
CDR3aa: CASSVGGQGSPTDTQYF
CDR3nt: TGTGCCAGCAGCGTAGGGGGACAGGGCTCTCCCACAGATACGCAGTATTTT

v_gene: TRBV28
j_gene: TRBJ1-1
d_gene: NA
abundance: NA
CDR3aa: CASSLLNTEAFF
CDR3nt: TGTGCCAGCAGTTTACTTAACACTGAAGCTTTCTTT

v_gene: TRBV27
j_gene: TRBJ2-7
d_gene: TRBD1
abundance: NA
CDR3aa: CASSPVTGPRDLKYEQYF
CDR3nt: TGTGCCAGCAGTCCGGTGACAGGGCCCCGGGACCTGAAGTACGAGCAGTACTTC

v_gene: TRBV19
j_gene: TRBJ2-2
d_gene: NA
abundance: NA
CDR3aa: CASSPRVSRSGELFF
CDR3nt: TGTGCCAGTAGCCCCCGGGTCTCCAGAAGCGGGGAGCTGTTTTTT

v_gene: TRBV27
j_gene: TRBJ2-3
d_gene: NA
abundance: once
CDR3aa: CASSLSGVSTDTQYF
CDR3nt: TGTGCCAGCAGTTTATCAGGGGTTAGCACAGATACGCAGTATTTT

v_gene: TRBV9
j_gene: TRBJ1-1
d_gene: TRBD1
abundance: NA
CDR3aa: CASSALGQLNTEAFF
CDR3nt: TGTGCCAGCAGCGCTCTGGGACAGTTGAACACTGAAGCTTTCTTT

v_gene: TRBV6-6
j_gene: TRBJ2-2
d_gene: NA
abundance: NA
CDR3aa: CASSYSGGFPGELFF
CDR3nt: TGTGCCAGCAGTTACTCCGGTGGTTTTCCCGGGGAGCTGTTTTTT

v_gene: TRBV7-9
j_gene: TRBJ2-5
d_gene: NA
abundance: NA
CDR3aa: CASSLTGVGETQYF
CDR3nt: TGTGCCAGCAGCTTAACCGGAGTAGGAGAGACCCAGTACTTC

v_gene: TRBV28
j_gene: TRBJ1-2
d_gene: NA
abundance: NA
CDR3aa: CASDNRLLNYGYTF
CDR3nt: TGTGCCAGCGACAACCGGTTGTTGAACTATGGCTACACCTTC

v_gene: TRBV10-2
j_gene: TRBJ2-2
d_gene: TRBD2
abundance: NA
CDR3aa: CASSHGTSVTGELFF
CDR3nt: TGCGCCAGCAGCCACGGGACTAGCGTCACCGGGGAGCTGTTTTTT

v_gene: TRBV5-6
j_gene: TRBJ2-1
d_gene: NA
abundance: NA
CDR3aa: CASSFRLLEQFF
CDR3nt: TGTGCCAGCAGCTTCCGGCTGCTTGAGCAGTTCTTC

v_gene: TRBV13
j_gene: TRBJ2-7
d_gene: TRBD2
abundance: NA
CDR3aa: CASSSRLAGAYEQYF
CDR3nt: TGTGCCAGCAGCTCAAGACTAGCGGGGGCATACGAGCAGTACTTC

v_gene: TRBV5-8
j_gene: TRBJ1-2
d_gene: TRBD1
abundance: once
CDR3aa: CASSLWTGEVEGYTF
CDR3nt: TGTGCCAGCAGCCTTTGGACAGGGGAGGTTGAGGGCTACACCTTC

v_gene: TRBV28
j_gene: TRBJ2-7
d_gene: TRBD2
abundance: NA
CDR3aa: CAITSGSSYEQYF
CDR3nt: TGTGCCATCACTAGCGGGAGCTCCTACGAGCAGTACTTC